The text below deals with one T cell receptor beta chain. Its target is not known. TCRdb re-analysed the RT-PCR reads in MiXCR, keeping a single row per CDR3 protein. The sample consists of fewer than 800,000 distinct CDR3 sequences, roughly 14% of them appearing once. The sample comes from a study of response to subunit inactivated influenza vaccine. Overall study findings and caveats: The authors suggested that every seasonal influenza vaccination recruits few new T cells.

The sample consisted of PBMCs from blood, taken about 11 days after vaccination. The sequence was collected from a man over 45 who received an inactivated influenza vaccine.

The CDR3 DNA follows: TGTGCCAGCAGTCGGCAACCCGGGACAGGGTGGACTGAAGCTTTCTTT. Translating it yields CASSRQPGTGWTEAFF. The V gene is TRBV3-1, the J gene TRBJ1-1, with 9 bases lining up with TRBD1. CDR3 length equals 16 residues. V lost 6 bases and J lost 5; bases outside the gene matches: 13. CDR1 and CDR2 from the germline V gene are LGHDT and YNNKEL (reference sequence).